These T cell receptor beta chains were read from a single sample in a study of cytotoxic CD8 clonotypes in ibrutinib-treated CLL. TCRdb's copy holds only in-frame clones and misses some; the assay was immunoSEQ multiplex PCR. The sample has tens of thousands of clones; around 70% are singletons. The starting material was PBMCs, obtained at disease progression, from a patient treated with ibrutinib. These receptors originate from a human donor with chronic lymphocytic leukemia. Both conserved end residues are part of each CDR3. A D gene is named only where the DNA matches it firmly. Clone size is given for some rows only: seen once, a few or many times, or a class if the clone is expanded.

J,size,D,V,DNA,CDR3
TRBJ2-5,-,-,TRBV19,TGTGCCAGTAGTATTGGGGCGGGAAATCGAGAGACCCAGTACTTC,CASSIGAGNRETQYF
TRBJ2-3,-,-,TRBV6-5,TGTGCCAGCAAAACCGGGGACGCCGTGGATACGCAGTATTTT,CASKTGDAVDTQYF
TRBJ2-5,-,TRBD1,TRBV10-2,TGCGCCAGCAGTGAGGGGACAGGGGTGGTTGAGGTTGAGACCCAGTACTTC,CASSEGTGVVEVETQYF
TRBJ1-4,-,-,TRBV28,TGTGCCAGCAGTCCGATGCGGGAAAAACTGTTTTTT,CASSPMREKLFF
TRBJ2-2,few,TRBD2,TRBV4-1,TGCGCCAGCAGCCAGGCTAGCGGGCCTAACACCGGGGAGCTGTTTTTT,CASSQASGPNTGELFF
TRBJ1-2,-,TRBD1,TRBV11-2,TGTGCCAGCAGCCCGAGGACAGGGGCCTATGGCTACACCTTC,CASSPRTGAYGYTF
TRBJ2-6,-,-,TRBV4-1,TGCGCCAGCAGCCTTGGAGGGACGGTATATACCTCTGGGGCCAACGTCCTGACTTTC,CASSLGGTVYTSGANVLTF
TRBJ1-1,-,-,TRBV14,TGTGCCAGCAGCCAAGGGGGCCGGGGACGGACTGAAGCTTTCTTT,CASSQGGRGRTEAFF
TRBJ2-7,-,-,TRBV7-9,TGTGCCAGCAGCTTAGGGGGAAAAAGCTACGAGCAGTACTTC,CASSLGGKSYEQYF
TRBJ2-7,few,-,TRBV2,TGTGCCAGCAGTGTAACTGGGGCCGAGCAGTACTTC,CASSVTGAEQYF
TRBJ1-5,-,-,TRBV21-1,TGTGCCAGCAGCAACGCTGACAGGGCAAATCAGCCCCAGCATTTT,CASSNADRANQPQHF
TRBJ2-3,-,TRBD2,TRBV7-3,TGTGCCAGCAGCTTTAGCGGGGGGGCCATAGATACGCAGTATTTT,CASSFSGGAIDTQYF
TRBJ2-7,few,-,TRBV6-6,TGTGCCAGCAGTTATTCCGAGTACGAGCAGTACTTC,CASSYSEYEQYF
TRBJ1-1,-,-,TRBV2,TGTGCCAGCAGTTCACAGGGCCCTGGGGACACTGAAGCTTTCTTT,CASSSQGPGDTEAFF
TRBJ1-1,-,TRBD1,TRBV29-1,TGCAGCGTCCAGGGACAGCGGAACACTGAAGCTTTCTTT,CSVQGQRNTEAFF
TRBJ2-7,few,TRBD2,TRBV9,TGTGCCAGCAGCGGGGGGACTAGCCCCTACGAGCAGTACTTC,CASSGGTSPYEQYF
TRBJ2-1,-,-,TRBV30,TGTGCTAGGTCCCGTGGGGGATCATCCAATGAGCAGTTCTTC,CARSRGGSSNEQFF
TRBJ1-1,once,-,TRBV6-5,TGTGCCAGCAGTTACGGGGGTGGGATGAACACTGAAGCTTTCTTT,CASSYGGGMNTEAFF
TRBJ1-1,-,-,TRBV28,TGTGCCAGCAGTCTTGGGGGCGGTTTAAGTTCCAGCCCCCAGGGGGCTTTCTTT,CASSLGGGLSSSPQGAFF
TRBJ2-7,few,TRBD1,TRBV18,TGTGCCAGCTCACTAACACCGGGACAGGGATCCTACGAGCAGTACTTC,CASSLTPGQGSYEQYF
TRBJ2-1,-,TRBD2,TRBV27,TGTGCCAGCAGTGGCCTGACTAGCGGGGGTGAGCAGTTCTTC,CASSGLTSGGEQFF
TRBJ1-5,few,-,TRBV10-3,TGTGCCATCAGTGAGTCTTCCGGGGAACAGCCCCAGCATTTT,CAISESSGEQPQHF
TRBJ2-2,-,-,TRBV19,TGTGCCAGTAGTATTGGACGACTGAGCGGGGAGCTGTTTTTT,CASSIGRLSGELFF